These 11 T cell receptor beta chains were sequenced from one sample in a study of regulatory and conventional T cells in breast cancer. TCRdb used MiXCR to reprocess the PCR reads, holding one entry per CDR3 protein. Counted here are fewer than 20,000 distinct CDR3 sequences, 30% to 35% occurring once; the ten biggest clones make up approximately 1.5%. Sequencing was performed on conventional T cells from blood. These receptors came from a female donor in good health.

The CDR3 loop is CASSKEGGQGRLWGAFF. In DNA, the CDR3 is TGCGCCAGCAGCAAGGAGGGCGGACAGGGACGCTTGTGGGGCGCTTTCTTT. This chain connects TRBV5-1 to TRBJ1-1; TRBD1 agrees at 8 bases. With 4 bases clipped from V and 11 bases from J, the junction kept 22 bases outside the gene matches. Germline CDR1 SGHRS, CDR2 YFSETQ. The CDR3 totals 17 residues.

This rearrangement joins TRBV2 to TRBJ1-3; D possibly corresponds to TRBD1 (5 bases). Per the germline V gene, CDR1 is SNHLY and CDR2 is FYNNEI. Trimming pared 0 bases from V and 0 bases from J, leaving 9 bases between. The CDR3 totals 16 residues. CDR3 in amino acids: CASSEAPGGSGNTIYF. In DNA, the CDR3 is TGTGCCAGCAGTGAAGCGCCCGGGGGCTCTGGAAACACCATATATTTT.

There are a few counts of this clonotype. The chain is built from TRBV5-1 and TRBJ2-1; either TRBD1 or TRBD2 may supply D (5 bases each). Germline CDR1 SGHRS, CDR2 YFSETQ. The CDR3 length is 15 residues. Trimming took 4 bases from V and 9 from J, leaving 20 bases between them. Here the CDR3 reads CASSPRDRGRFEQFF. The CDR3 bases are TGCGCCAGCAGCCCCCGGGACCGGGGTCGTTTTGAGCAGTTCTTC. Together with reference TRBV5-1 and TRBJ2-1, the CDR3 gives the full variable domain: KAGVTQTPRYLIKTRGQQVTLSCSPISGHRSVSWYQQTPGQGLQFLFEYFSETQRNKGNFPGRFSGRQFSNSRSEMNVSTLELGDSALYLCASSPRDRGRFEQFFGPGTRLTVL.

By frequency in the sample, this clonotype is medium-sized. J is TRBJ2-3 and V is TRBV28, with 11 bases that match TRBD2. The CDR3 contains 17 residues. The trim removed 5 bases at V and 0 bases at J, leaving 7 bases unmatched. CDR1 and CDR2 (germline): MDHEN, SYDVKM. CDR3 sequence (DNA): TGTGCCAGCAGTACCAGACTAGCGGGGCCTAGCACAGATACGCAGTATTTT. It yields the protein CASSTRLAGPSTDTQYF.

Many counts were recorded for this clonotype. The V and J genes are TRBV6-5 and TRBJ1-2, with 10 bases aligning to TRBD1. Germline V gene data show CDR1 as MNHEY and CDR2 as SVGAGI. This CDR3 is built from 13 residues. The J segment lost 6 bases and the V segment lost 9 bases, leaving 7 bases of the junction unmatched. CDR3 coding DNA: TGTGCCAGTGGGAGGGGGACAGGGGATGGCTACACCTTC. It yields the protein CASGRGTGDGYTF.

This clonotype was counted between two and nine times. The chain combines TRBV7-9 with TRBJ1-1, with a tentative D call TRBD1 (5 bases). The CDR3 is 13 residues long. V was cut by 4 bases and J by 11 bases, with 17 bases left in between. Germline V gene sequence: CDR1 SEHNR, CDR2 FQNEAQ (reference sequence). In DNA, the CDR3 is TGTGCCAGCAGCTGGCCGGGGCAGAGATGGGCTTTCTTT. Protein sequence: CASSWPGQRWAFF. The full variable domain, completed using reference TRBV7-9 and TRBJ1-1, is DTGVSQNPRHKITKRGQNVTFRCDPISEHNRLYWYRQTLGQGPEFLTYFQNEAQLEKSRLLSDRFSAERPKGSFSTLEIQRTEQGDSAMYLCASSWPGQRWAFFGQGTRLTVV.

The DNA of the CDR3 is TGTGCCAGCAGTGAAGCGTGGGGGATCATGAACACTGAAGCTTTCTTT. Protein sequence: CASSEAWGIMNTEAFF. V and J are TRBV6-1 and TRBJ1-1, with D possibly being TRBD1 (5 bases). The V end was cut by 0 bases, the J end by 0 bases, with 11 bases between. Germline V gene lookup returns CDR1 MNHNS and CDR2 SASEGT. This CDR3 has 16 amino acids.

As regards this clonotype: The CDR3 does not end in the conserved phenylalanine or tryptophan, so this is likely a read error. The rearrangement uses TRBV10-3 and TRBJ2-3, with no clear D. V was trimmed by 6 bases and J by 5 bases, leaving 18 bases between them. The CDR3 contains 15 residues. The germline V gene has CDR1 ENHRY and CDR2 SYGVKD. The DNA of the CDR3 is TGTGCCATCAGCCCACTGGGCCCCCCCGTAGATACGCAGTATCTT. This sequence encodes CAISPLGPPVDTQYL.

In this sample, this clonotype turned up a few times. The chain is built from TRBV29-1 and TRBJ1-1; D is possibly TRBD1 (6 bases). Germline values: CDR1 SQVTM, CDR2 ANQGSEA. Trimming took off 5 bases at V and 6 bases at J, with 13 bases between the two ends. The CDR3 consists of 12 residues. This chain's CDR3 is CSVKQGGAEAFF. In nucleotides, the CDR3 is TGCAGCGTTAAACAGGGAGGCGCTGAAGCTTTCTTT.

Points on this clonotype: The conserved final phenylalanine or tryptophan is absent from the CDR3, which likely points to a read error. The chain employs TRBV19 and TRBJ1-1; 7 nucleotides match TRBD1. V was clipped by 5 bases and J by 1 base; unmatched bases: 4. Germline loops: CDR1 LNHDA, CDR2 SQIVND (reference sequence). This CDR3 is 14 amino acids long. The CDR3 reads CASSVQGGNTEAFS. CDR3 bases: TGTGCCAGTAGTGTTCAGGGGGGGAACACTGAAGCTTTCTCT.

This clonotype was detected only a few times. V is TRBV4-1 and J is TRBJ2-7; tentatively, D is TRBD2 (5 bases). Germline CDR1 MGHRA, CDR2 YSYEKL. There are 16 residues in the CDR3. The V end lost 4 bases, the J end lost 6 bases, and 22 bases lay between the germline ends. CDR3 coding DNA: TGCGCCAGCAGCCCGACTGGGAGAAAGAGGGTACCCGAGCAGTACTTC. It specifies CASSPTGRKRVPEQYF.